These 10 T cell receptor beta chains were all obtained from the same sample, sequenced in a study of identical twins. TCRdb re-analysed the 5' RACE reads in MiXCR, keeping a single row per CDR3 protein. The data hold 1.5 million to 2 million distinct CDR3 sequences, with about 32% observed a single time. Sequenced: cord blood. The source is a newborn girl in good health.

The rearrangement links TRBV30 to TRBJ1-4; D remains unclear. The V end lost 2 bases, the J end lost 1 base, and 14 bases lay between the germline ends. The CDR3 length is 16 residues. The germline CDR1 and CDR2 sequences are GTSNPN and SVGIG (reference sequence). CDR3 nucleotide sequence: TGTGCCTGGAGTCCTTCTCATGGGCTAACTAATGAAAAACTGTTTTTT. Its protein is CAWSPSHGLTNEKLFF.

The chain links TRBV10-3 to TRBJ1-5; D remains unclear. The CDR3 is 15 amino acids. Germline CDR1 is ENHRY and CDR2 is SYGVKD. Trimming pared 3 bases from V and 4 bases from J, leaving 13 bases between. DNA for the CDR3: TGTGCCATCAGTGACTCGGGTCTCAGGAATCAGCCCCAGCATTTT. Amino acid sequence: CAISDSGLRNQPQHF.

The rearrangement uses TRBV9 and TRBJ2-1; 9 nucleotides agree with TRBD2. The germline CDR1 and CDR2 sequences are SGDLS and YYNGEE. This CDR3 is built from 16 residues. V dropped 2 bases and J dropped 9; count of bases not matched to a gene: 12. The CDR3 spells CASSVHLSGGSGEQFF. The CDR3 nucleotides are TGTGCCAGCAGCGTGCATTTGAGCGGGGGGTCGGGTGAGCAGTTCTTC. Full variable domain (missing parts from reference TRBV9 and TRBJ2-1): DSGVTQTPKHLITATGQRVTLRCSPRSGDLSVYWYQQSLDQGLQFLIQYYNGEERAKGNILERFSAQQFPDLHSELNLSSLELGDSALYFCASSVHLSGGSGEQFFGPGTRLTVL.

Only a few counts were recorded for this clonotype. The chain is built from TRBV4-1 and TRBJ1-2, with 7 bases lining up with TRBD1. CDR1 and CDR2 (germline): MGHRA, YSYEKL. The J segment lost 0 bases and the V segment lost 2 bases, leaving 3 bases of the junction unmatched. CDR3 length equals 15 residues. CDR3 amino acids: CASSQLQGTNYGYTF. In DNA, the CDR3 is TGCGCCAGCAGCCAACTACAGGGGACTAACTATGGCTACACCTTC.

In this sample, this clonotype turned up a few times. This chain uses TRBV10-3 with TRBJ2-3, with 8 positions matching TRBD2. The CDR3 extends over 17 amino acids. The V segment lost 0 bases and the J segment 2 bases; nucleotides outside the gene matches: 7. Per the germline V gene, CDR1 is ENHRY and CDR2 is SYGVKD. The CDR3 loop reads CAISESGGSGVTDTQYF. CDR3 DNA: TGTGCCATCAGTGAGTCGGGGGGTAGCGGGGTCACAGATACGCAGTATTTT.

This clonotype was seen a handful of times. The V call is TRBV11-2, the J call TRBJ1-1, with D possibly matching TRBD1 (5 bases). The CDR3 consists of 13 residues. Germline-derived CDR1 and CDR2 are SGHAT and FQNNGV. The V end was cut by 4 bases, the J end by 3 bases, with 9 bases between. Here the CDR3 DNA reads TGTGCCAGCAGCTCCCAGGGACACACTGAAGCTTTCTTT. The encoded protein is CASSSQGHTEAFF.

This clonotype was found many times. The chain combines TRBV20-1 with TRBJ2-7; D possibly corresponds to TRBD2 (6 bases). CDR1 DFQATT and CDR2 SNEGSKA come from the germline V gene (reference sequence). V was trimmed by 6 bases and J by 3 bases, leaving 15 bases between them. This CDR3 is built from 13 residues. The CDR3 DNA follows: TGCAGTGCCTTCACTAGCCCCGGCTACGAGCAGTACTTC. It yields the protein CSAFTSPGYEQYF.

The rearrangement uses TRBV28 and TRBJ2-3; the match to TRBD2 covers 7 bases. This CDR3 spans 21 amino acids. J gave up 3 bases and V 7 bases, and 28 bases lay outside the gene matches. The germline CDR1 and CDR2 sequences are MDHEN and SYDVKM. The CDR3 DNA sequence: TGTGCCAGCATCTTTGTGTCAACTGGAGGAAGTGGCGGGAGAAGGACAGATACGCAGTATTTT. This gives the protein CASIFVSTGGSGGRRTDTQYF.

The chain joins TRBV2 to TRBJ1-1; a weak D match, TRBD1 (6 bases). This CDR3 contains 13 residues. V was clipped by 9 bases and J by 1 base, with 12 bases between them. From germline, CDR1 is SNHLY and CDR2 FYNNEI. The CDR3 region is CARGGTGNTEAFF. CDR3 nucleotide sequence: TGTGCCAGAGGGGGGACGGGGAACACTGAAGCTTTCTTT.

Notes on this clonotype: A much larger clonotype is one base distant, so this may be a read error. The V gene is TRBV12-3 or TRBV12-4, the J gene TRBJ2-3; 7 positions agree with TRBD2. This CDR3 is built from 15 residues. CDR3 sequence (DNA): TGTGCCAGCAGTTTAGGGCTAGCGGAAACAGATATGCAGTATTTT. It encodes CASSLGLAETDMQYF.